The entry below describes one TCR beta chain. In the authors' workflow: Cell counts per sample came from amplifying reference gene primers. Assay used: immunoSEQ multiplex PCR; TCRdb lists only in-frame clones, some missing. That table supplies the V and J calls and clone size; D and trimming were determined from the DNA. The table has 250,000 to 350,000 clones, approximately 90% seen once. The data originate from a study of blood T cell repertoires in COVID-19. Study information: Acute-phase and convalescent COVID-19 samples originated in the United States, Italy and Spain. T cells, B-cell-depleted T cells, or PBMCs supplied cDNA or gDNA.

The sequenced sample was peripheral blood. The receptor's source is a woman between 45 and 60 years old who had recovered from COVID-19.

The CDR3 sequence: CASSLGGGGYNEQFF. DNA for the CDR3: TGTGCCAGCAGCTTAGGAGGGGGCGGCTACAATGAGCAGTTCTTC. The chain recombines TRBV7-2 with TRBJ2-1; TRBD1 matches at 7 bases. The CDR3 spans 15 residues. Germline V gene sequence: CDR1 SGHTA, CDR2 FQGNSA. The J segment lost 3 bases and the V segment lost 1 base, leaving 3 bases of the junction unmatched.